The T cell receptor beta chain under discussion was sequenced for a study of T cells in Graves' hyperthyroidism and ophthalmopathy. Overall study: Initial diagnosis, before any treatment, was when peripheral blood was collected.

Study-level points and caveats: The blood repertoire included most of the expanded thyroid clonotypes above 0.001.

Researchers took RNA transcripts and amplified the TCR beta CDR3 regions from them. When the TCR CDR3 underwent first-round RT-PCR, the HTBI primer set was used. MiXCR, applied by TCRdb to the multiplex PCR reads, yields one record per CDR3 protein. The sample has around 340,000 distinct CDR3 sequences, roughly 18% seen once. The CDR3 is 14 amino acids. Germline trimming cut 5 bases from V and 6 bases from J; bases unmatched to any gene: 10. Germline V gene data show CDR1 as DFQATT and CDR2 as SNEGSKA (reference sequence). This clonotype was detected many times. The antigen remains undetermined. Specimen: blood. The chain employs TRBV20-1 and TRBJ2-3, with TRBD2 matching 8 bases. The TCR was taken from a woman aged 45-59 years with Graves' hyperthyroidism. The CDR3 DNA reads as TGCAGTGCTCCCACTCGCCCGGGAGGGGATACGCAGTATTTT. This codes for CSAPTRPGGDTQYF.